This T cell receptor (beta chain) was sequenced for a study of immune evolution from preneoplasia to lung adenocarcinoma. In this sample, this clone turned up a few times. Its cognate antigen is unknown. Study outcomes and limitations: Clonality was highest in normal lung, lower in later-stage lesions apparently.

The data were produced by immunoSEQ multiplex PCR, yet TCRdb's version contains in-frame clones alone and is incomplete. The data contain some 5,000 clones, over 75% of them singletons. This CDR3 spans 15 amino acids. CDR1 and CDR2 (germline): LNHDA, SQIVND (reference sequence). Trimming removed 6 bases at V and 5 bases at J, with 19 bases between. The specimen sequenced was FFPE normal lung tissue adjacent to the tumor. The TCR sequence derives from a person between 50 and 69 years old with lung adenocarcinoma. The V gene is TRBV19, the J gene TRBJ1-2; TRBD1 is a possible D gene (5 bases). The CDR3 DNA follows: TGTGCCAGTAGGAGGCCGACCGGGACGACGTATGGCTACACCTTC. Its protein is CASRRPTGTTYGYTF. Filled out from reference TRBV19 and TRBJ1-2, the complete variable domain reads DGGITQSPKYLFRKEGQNVTLSCEQNLNHDAMYWYRQDPGQGLRLIYYSQIVNDFQKGDIAEGYSVSREKKESFPLTVTSAQKNPTAFYLCASRRPTGTTYGYTFGSGTRLTVV.